This passage covers 2 T cell receptor beta chains from one sample sequenced in a study of blood T cell repertoires in COVID-19 (TCRdb year 2020). Library preparation was by the immunoSEQ multiplex PCR assay. Here the immuneACCESS table is served through TCRdb, limited to in-frame sequences with V and J called. Missing clones are a known gap in these copies; in checked studies unresolved V genes cover under half, and the rest lacks a known reason. The sample records some 290,000 clones, around 78% of which are singletons. The ten most abundant clones make up about 4.9% of the sample. Input material: peripheral blood. These receptors originate from a man between 60 and 75 years old who had recovered from COVID-19.

This clone is a singleton in its sample. The gene calls are TRBV5-1 and TRBJ2-3; D is possibly TRBD2 (5 bases). This CDR3 spans 14 amino acids. V shed 2 bases and J shed 3 bases, with 10 bases lying between them. CDR1 SGHRS and CDR2 YFSETQ come from the germline V gene. DNA of the CDR3: TGCGCCAGCAGCTTAGCGGTCTCTACAGATACGCAGTATTTT. As protein: CASSLAVSTDTQYF.

This clone was found a few times. The chain couples TRBV28 to TRBJ1-6; D remains ambiguous. CDR1 is MDHEN, CDR2 SYDVKM, per germline. This CDR3 spans 12 amino acids. Trimming took 1 base from V and 9 from J, leaving 4 bases between them. The CDR3 bases are TGTGCCAGCAGTTTATCCCTTTCACCCCTCCACTTT. Its protein product is CASSLSLSPLHF.